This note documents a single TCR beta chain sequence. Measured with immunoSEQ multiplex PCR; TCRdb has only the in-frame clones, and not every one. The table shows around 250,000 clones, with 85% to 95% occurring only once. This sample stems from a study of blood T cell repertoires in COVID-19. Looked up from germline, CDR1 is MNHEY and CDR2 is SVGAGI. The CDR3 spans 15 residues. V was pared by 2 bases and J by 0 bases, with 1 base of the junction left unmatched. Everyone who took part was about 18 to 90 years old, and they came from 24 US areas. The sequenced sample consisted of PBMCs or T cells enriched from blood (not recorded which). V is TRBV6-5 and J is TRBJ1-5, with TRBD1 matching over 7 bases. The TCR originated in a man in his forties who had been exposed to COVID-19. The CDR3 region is CASSYNRGSNQPQHF. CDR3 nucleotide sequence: TGTGCCAGCAGTTACAACAGGGGTAGCAATCAGCCCCAGCATTTT.